These T cell receptor beta chains were read from a single sample in a study of human T cells and chemical hapten exposure. TCRdb reprocessed the RACE reads via MiXCR and lists one record per CDR3 protein. The sample carries nearly 350,000 distinct CDR3 sequences, around 7% recorded once. The source was whole blood, collected in connection with sensitization to the hapten diphenylcyclopropenone (DPC). These receptors were taken from a woman aged 18-29 years with alopecia areata. Some clones in this sample may be carry-over from other donors' samples. Both conserved end residues are part of each CDR3. The D gene is left open where the match is weak. Part of the rows lack a size; the others show once, few, many or a class for expanded clones.

d_gene	abundance	v_gene	j_gene	CDR3aa	CDR3nt
.	few	TRBV20-1	TRBJ2-3	CSARDRAGAGEDTQYF	TGCAGTGCTAGAGATCGCGCGGGGGCCGGGGAAGATACGCAGTATTTT
.	many	TRBV28	TRBJ2-5	CASTTPSGGGRETQYF	TGTGCCAGCACCACGCCGTCCGGGGGCGGGCGAGAGACCCAGTACTTC
TRBD1	few	TRBV4-2	TRBJ1-3	CASSSRDRGASGNTIYF	TGTGCCAGCAGCTCCCGGGACAGGGGGGCTTCTGGAAACACCATATATTTT
TRBD1	.	TRBV6-1	TRBJ2-2	CASTKETGGYTGELFF	TGTGCCAGCACCAAGGAGACAGGGGGGTACACCGGGGAGCTGTTTTTT
TRBD1	.	TRBV18	TRBJ2-7	CASSPLFGQGGEQYF	TGTGCCAGCTCACCTCTGTTTGGACAGGGGGGCGAGCAGTACTTC
.	many	TRBV10-3	TRBJ2-5	CAISETAYQETQYF	TGTGCCATCAGTGAAACAGCGTACCAAGAGACCCAGTACTTC
.	few	TRBV6-5	TRBJ1-5	CASSESRGERNQPQHF	TGTGCCAGCAGCGAATCGCGTGGTGAAAGGAATCAGCCCCAGCATTTT
.	few	TRBV29-1	TRBJ1-1	CSVEGSGGTEAFF	TGCAGCGTTGAAGGAAGTGGGGGGACTGAAGCTTTCTTT
.	.	TRBV20-1	TRBJ2-7	CSALGPGGDYEQYF	TGCAGTGCTCTGGGTCCAGGTGGCGACTACGAGCAGTACTTC
.	.	TRBV19	TRBJ2-3	CASSSIGETDTQYF	TGTGCCAGTAGTAGTATAGGGGAAACAGATACGCAGTATTTT
TRBD2	many	TRBV10-3	TRBJ2-1	CAISVASGGLNEQFF	TGTGCCATCAGTGTGGCTAGCGGGGGACTAAATGAGCAGTTCTTC
TRBD1	few	TRBV20-1	TRBJ1-1	CSAQDRARGTTEAFF	TGCAGTGCCCAGGACAGGGCGAGGGGGACCACTGAAGCTTTCTTT
TRBD1	few	TRBV2	TRBJ1-2	CASRVDREGYTF	TGTGCCAGCAGGGTGGACAGGGAAGGCTACACCTTC
.	.	TRBV6-1	TRBJ1-2	CASSEAEGDGYTF	TGTGCCAGCAGTGAAGCTGAAGGGGATGGCTACACCTTC
.	many	TRBV6-5	TRBJ1-6	CASSYSGGDNSPLHF	TGTGCCAGCAGTTACTCCGGGGGGGATAATTCACCCCTCCACTTT
.	many	TRBV11-2	TRBJ2-7	CASSLGVGEQYF	TGTGCCAGCAGCTTAGGGGTAGGGGAGCAGTACTTC
.	.	TRBV10-3	TRBJ1-4	CAISESDNEKLFF	TGTGCCATCAGTGAGTCGGATAATGAAAAACTGTTTTTT
.	many	TRBV4-3	TRBJ2-7	CASSQELSETYEQYF	TGCGCCAGCAGCCAAGAACTGTCCGAGACCTACGAGCAGTACTTC
.	few	TRBV7-6	TRBJ2-7	CASSFAGVGEQYF	TGTGCCAGCAGCTTTGCAGGCGTCGGAGAGCAGTACTTC
TRBD1	few	TRBV13	TRBJ2-4	CASSWDSKNIQYF	TGTGCCAGCAGCTGGGACAGCAAAAACATTCAGTACTTC
TRBD2	many	TRBV29-1	TRBJ2-5	CSVVASGGNQETQYF	TGCAGCGTGGTTGCTAGCGGGGGAAACCAAGAGACCCAGTACTTC
.	many	TRBV6-2/TRBV6-3	TRBJ2-2	CASSYPQGYLTGELFF	TGTGCCAGCAGTTACCCGCAGGGGTATCTCACCGGGGAGCTGTTTTTT
.	few	TRBV24-1	TRBJ1-4	CATSDWGPNEKLFF	TGTGCCACCAGTGATTGGGGCCCGAATGAAAAACTGTTTTTT
.	.	TRBV5-1	TRBJ1-6	CANRAEFYNSPLHF	TGCGCCAACCGGGCAGAATTCTATAATTCACCCCTCCACTTT
TRBD1	many	TRBV5-1	TRBJ2-1	CASSRQQGAGEQFF	TGCGCCAGCAGCAGGCAACAGGGGGCGGGTGAGCAGTTCTTC
TRBD1	few	TRBV4-1	TRBJ1-1	CASSITGAEAFF	TGCGCCAGCAGCATAACAGGGGCTGAAGCTTTCTTT
.	.	TRBV7-2	TRBJ1-4	CASGRQGRYEKLFF	TGTGCCAGCGGACGGCAGGGACGGTATGAAAAACTGTTTTTT
.	few	TRBV4-1	TRBJ2-5	CASSTSSQGIRETQYF	TGCGCCAGCAGCACCTCATCTCAAGGGATTAGAGAGACCCAGTACTTC
TRBD1	.	TRBV7-9	TRBJ1-2	CASSLTGAISRGYTF	TGTGCCAGCAGTTTAACAGGGGCCATTTCACGAGGCTACACCTTC
TRBD2	.	TRBV6-2/TRBV6-3	TRBJ2-5	CASSYSVGGEPRTQYF	TGTGCCAGCAGTTACTCGGTCGGGGGGGAACCCCGGACCCAGTACTTC
.	few	TRBV10-3	TRBJ2-5	CAISAGTGGETQYF	TGTGCCATCAGTGCTGGGACGGGTGGGGAGACCCAGTACTTC
.	.	TRBV18	TRBJ1-2	CASSPFRGRDYGYTF	TGTGCCAGCTCACCTTTCAGAGGGCGAGACTATGGCTACACCTTC
.	few	TRBV7-9	TRBJ2-2	CASSLGDYTTGELFF	TGTGCCAGCAGCTTAGGAGACTACACCACCGGGGAGCTGTTTTTT
.	.	TRBV12-3/TRBV12-4	TRBJ2-7	CASSQGRTLSNEQYF	TGTGCCAGCAGTCAGGGACGTACTCTCTCCAACGAGCAGTACTTC
TRBD1	few	TRBV2	TRBJ2-7	CASSRRTGPDEQYF	TGTGCCAGCAGCCGTCGGACAGGGCCCGACGAGCAGTACTTC
TRBD2	few	TRBV6-9	TRBJ2-3	CASSRSPYLAGTDTQYF	TGTGCCAGCAGCCGTAGCCCCTACCTAGCGGGCACAGATACGCAGTATTTT
.	.	TRBV9	TRBJ2-1	CASSVLDGYSNEQFF	TGTGCCAGCAGCGTTTTAGACGGGTACTCGAATGAGCAGTTCTTC
.	.	TRBV12-3/TRBV12-4	TRBJ2-2	CASTFQANTGELFF	TGTGCCAGCACCTTTCAGGCGAACACCGGGGAGCTGTTTTTT
.	.	TRBV28	TRBJ1-5	CASRGTYNQPQHF	TGTGCCAGCCGAGGGACATATAATCAGCCCCAGCATTTT
.	.	TRBV6-1	TRBJ2-1	CASSAPHSRFLGPSSYNEQFF	TGTGCCAGCAGTGCCCCCCACTCCCGGTTTCTAGGCCCGAGCTCCTACAATGAGCAGTTCTTC
.	.	TRBV9	TRBJ2-5	CASTAGGGGETQYF	TGTGCCAGCACCGCGGGCGGAGGCGGAGAGACCCAGTACTTC
TRBD2	many	TRBV4-3	TRBJ2-3	CASSKIGLAGVLSTDTQYF	TGCGCCAGCAGTAAAATAGGACTAGCGGGGGTGCTGAGTACAGATACGCAGTATTTT
.	many	TRBV27	TRBJ2-3	CASRLEGYTDTQYF	TGTGCCAGCAGGTTGGAAGGGTACACAGATACGCAGTATTTT
.	few	TRBV2	TRBJ1-5	CASSATERAQHF	TGTGCCAGCAGTGCCACCGAGAGGGCCCAGCATTTT
TRBD2	few	TRBV7-7	TRBJ2-5	CASSSSLGGLKETQYF	TGTGCTAGCAGCTCTTCCCTCGGGGGACTAAAAGAGACCCAGTACTTC
.	few	TRBV4-1	TRBJ2-7	CASSQARSSGWYEQYF	TGCGCCAGCAGCCAGGCTCGGTCCTCAGGGTGGTACGAGCAGTACTTC
.	few	TRBV9	TRBJ2-5	CASSVGQGLETQYF	TGTGCCAGCAGCGTGGGGCAGGGGTTAGAGACCCAGTACTTC